These 27 T cell receptor beta chains were all obtained from the same sample, sequenced in a study of blood T cell repertoires in COVID-19 (dated by TCRdb to between 2020 and 2021). The receptor library was made with the immunoSEQ multiplex PCR assay. As stored in TCRdb, this immuneACCESS dataset retains in-frame rearrangements with V and J assigned. A fraction of the clones does not appear; measured against another copy, unresolved V genes explain less than half of the discrepancy, and the remainder lacks a known reason. The sample records approximately 490,000 clones, about nine tenths of which are singletons. Jointly, the top ten make up under 0.85% of the sample. The specimen sequenced was PBMCs or T cells enriched from blood (not recorded which). These receptors all come from a woman between 18 and 29 years old who had recovered from COVID-19.

The chain is built from TRBV5-6 and TRBJ2-7, with TRBD2 matching over 8 bases. Looked up from germline, CDR1 is SGHDT and CDR2 is YYEEEE. This CDR3 contains 15 residues. V lost 3 bases and J lost 2; bases outside the gene matches: 7. CDR3 bases: TGTGCCAGCAGCTCTTTACCGGGACTAGCCTACGAGCAGTACTTC. Its translation: CASSSLPGLAYEQYF.

The chain couples TRBV4-1 to TRBJ1-5; D perhaps matches TRBD1 (6 bases). The CDR3 covers 13 residues. Looked up from germline, CDR1 is MGHRA and CDR2 is YSYEKL. Trimming removed 1 base from V and 10 bases from J, with 11 bases in between. This CDR3 reads CASSQGPQGPQHF. The DNA for the CDR3 is TGCGCCAGCAGCCAAGGGCCACAGGGACCCCAGCATTTT.

The chain employs TRBV5-6 and TRBJ2-7; D gene uncertain. Trimming left V 0 bases short and J 7 bases short, with 11 bases between. The CDR3 is made up of 13 amino acids. Germline assignment: CDR1 SGHDT and CDR2 YYEEEE. CDR3 bases: TGTGCCAGCAGCTTGGGGTGGGCAAGGGAGCAGTACTTC. This codes for CASSLGWAREQYF.

The rearrangement uses TRBV6-1 and TRBJ1-6; a weak D match, TRBD1 (5 bases). The CDR3 is 14 amino acids. Between the trimmed V and J ends, which lost 3 bases and 9 bases, there was a span of 12 bases. Germline lookup yields CDR1 MNHNS and CDR2 SASEGT. In DNA form, the CDR3 reads TGTGCCAGCAGTGAGTGGGGGGGAGGTTCACCCCTCCACTTT. Its translation is CASSEWGGGSPLHF.

There are a few counts of this clone. The chain recombines TRBV7-6 with TRBJ1-6, with TRBD1 matching 7 bases. The CDR3 loop spans 14 amino acids. Germline V gene lookup returns CDR1 SGHVS and CDR2 FNYEAQ. The J segment lost 7 bases and the V segment lost 4 bases, leaving 4 bases of the junction unmatched. The CDR3 protein is CASSSTGVNSPLHF. Here the CDR3 DNA reads TGTGCCAGCAGCTCCACAGGGGTAAATTCACCCCTCCACTTT.

As DNA, the CDR3 is TGCAGCGCTCCGGGGGGGAAGACTGAAGCTTTCTTT. This translates into CSAPGGKTEAFF. V is TRBV29-1 and J is TRBJ1-1, with D possibly being TRBD1 (5 bases). CDR3 length equals 12 residues. V dropped 7 bases and J dropped 5 bases, with 14 bases sitting between them. Germline CDR1 is SQVTM and CDR2 is ANQGSEA.

This CDR3 is CASSLFGDPYGYTF. The CDR3 DNA is TGCGCCAGCAGCTTGTTCGGGGATCCTTATGGCTACACCTTC. The chain combines TRBV5-1 with TRBJ1-2; D unclear. Trimming took off 1 base at V and 5 bases at J, with 12 bases between the two ends. CDR3 length: 14 amino acids. CDR1 SGHRS and CDR2 YFSETQ come from the germline V gene.

The chain recombines TRBV28 with TRBJ1-6; no clear D gene. Germline assignment: CDR1 MDHEN and CDR2 SYDVKM. CDR3 length: 14 amino acids. V was trimmed by 3 bases and J by 10 bases, leaving 13 bases between them. CDR3 nucleotides: TGTGCCAGCAGTTTCAGGCAGGAGGAATCACCCCTCCACTTT. Translating it yields CASSFRQEESPLHF. The full variable domain, with the rest looked up from reference TRBV28 and TRBJ1-6, is DVKVTQSSRYLVKRTGEKVFLECVQDMDHENMFWYRQDPGLGLRLIYFSYDVKMKEKGDIPEGYSVSREKKERFSLILESASTNQTSMYLCASSFRQEESPLHFGNGTRLTVT.

The V call is TRBV5-5, the J call TRBJ1-3; D might be TRBD1 (6 bases). V dropped 7 bases and J dropped 3 bases, with 14 bases sitting between them. CDR3 length equals 14 residues. CDR1 is SGHKS and CDR2 is YYEKEE in the germline V gene (reference sequence). This CDR3 reads CASDRTGNGNTIYF. The DNA of the CDR3 is TGTGCCAGCGACCGTACAGGGAATGGAAACACCATATATTTT. The complete variable domain, with remaining parts taken from reference TRBV5-5 and TRBJ1-3, reads DAGVTQSPTHLIKTRGQQVTLRCSPISGHKSVSWYQQVLGQGPQFIFQYYEKEERGRGNFPDRFSARQFPNYSSELNVNALLLGDSALYLCASDRTGNGNTIYFGEGSWLTVV.

The V and J genes are TRBV10-2 and TRBJ2-1, with unresolved D. Germline assignment: CDR1 WSHSY and CDR2 SAAADI. Trimming took off 5 bases at V and 5 bases at J, with 4 bases between the two ends. The CDR3 has 11 residues. The CDR3 here is CASSYNNEQFF. DNA of the CDR3: TGCGCCAGCAGTTATAACAATGAGCAGTTCTTC.

The chain employs TRBV18 and TRBJ1-6; no firm D call. The CDR3 runs to 13 residues. Trimming took off 1 base at V and 7 bases at J, with 5 bases between the two ends. The V gene's germline CDR1 is KGHSH and CDR2 LQKENI. DNA for the CDR3: TGTGCCAGCTCACCACGAGGAAATTCACCCCTCCACTTT. Residues: CASSPRGNSPLHF.

V is TRBV6-5 and J is TRBJ2-7, with TRBD1 matching over 8 bases. CDR1 and CDR2 from the germline V gene are MNHEY and SVGAGI. The CDR3 has 14 amino acids. V lost 10 bases to trimming and J lost 2 bases; unmatched junction nucleotides: 10. In DNA form, the CDR3 reads TGTGCCACCCTCCGATCGACAGGGGCCTACGAGCAGTACTTC. Protein: CATLRSTGAYEQYF.

This clone was detected only once. The V and J genes are TRBV4-1 and TRBJ1-3; 10 bases line up with TRBD1. The germline V gene encodes CDR1 MGHRA and CDR2 YSYEKL. The CDR3 is made up of 19 amino acids. Trimming took 6 bases from V and 0 from J; bases not matched to a gene: 14. The CDR3 sequence: CASRLTGTGDLSSGNTIYF. CDR3 bases: TGCGCCAGCAGACTTACCGGGACAGGGGACCTCAGCTCTGGAAACACCATATATTTT.

The table lists this clone with a count of one. This sequence joins TRBV19 and TRBJ1-1; a weak D match, TRBD1 (5 bases). CDR1 and CDR2 (germline): LNHDA, SQIVND (reference sequence). The CDR3 length is 15 residues. Trimming cost V 7 bases and J 1 base, with 16 bases left between them. The CDR3 nucleotides read TGTGCCAGTACCCACCGGGACTCCTCGAACACTGAAGCTTTCTTT. Its protein product is CASTHRDSSNTEAFF. The variable domain in full, with the rest retrieved from reference TRBV19 and TRBJ1-1, is DGGITQSPKYLFRKEGQNVTLSCEQNLNHDAMYWYRQDPGQGLRLIYYSQIVNDFQKGDIAEGYSVSREKKESFPLTVTSAQKNPTAFYLCASTHRDSSNTEAFFGQGTRLTVV.

With respect to this clone: The same CDR3 arises from other DNA sequences in this sample as well. The V call is TRBV6-5, the J call TRBJ1-3; D uncertain. The CDR3 runs to 13 residues. V was clipped by 4 bases and J by 1 base, with 5 bases between them. Germline assignment: CDR1 MNHEY and CDR2 SVGAGI. The CDR3 bases are TGTGCCAGCAGTTCCGGGTCTGGAAACACCATATATTTT. Its protein product is CASSSGSGNTIYF.

The V gene is TRBV30, the J gene TRBJ1-2; D not certain. Germline loops: CDR1 GTSNPN, CDR2 SVGIG (reference sequence). V dropped 0 bases and J dropped 8 bases, with 13 bases sitting between them. The CDR3 length is 13 residues. CDR3 in DNA: TGTGCCTGGAGTGTTTCAGCGGTGAGGGGCTACACCTTC. It is translated as CAWSVSAVRGYTF.

The V and J genes are TRBV2 and TRBJ1-5; TRBD1 might be the D (5 bases). The CDR3 is 15 amino acids. CDR1 SNHLY and CDR2 FYNNEI come from the germline V gene. Trimming removed 1 base at V and 3 bases at J, with 10 bases between. CDR3 in DNA: TGTGCCAGCAGTGAAGGCAGGGCCACCAATCAGCCCCAGCATTTT. Its protein product is CASSEGRATNQPQHF.

The V gene is TRBV6-5, the J gene TRBJ2-1, with D possibly matching TRBD1 (7 bases). Germline V gene lookup returns CDR1 MNHEY and CDR2 SVGAGI. Trimming removed 4 bases from V and 8 bases from J, with 15 bases in between. The CDR3 loop spans 14 amino acids. CDR3: CASSFDREVHEQFF. Here the CDR3 DNA reads TGTGCCAGCAGTTTTGACAGGGAGGTACATGAGCAGTTCTTC.

This chain links TRBV7-9 with TRBJ1-4; 8 bases match TRBD1. V gave up 5 bases and J gave up 4 bases; unmatched junction bases: 9. Germline CDR1 is SEHNR and CDR2 is FQNEAQ (reference sequence). The CDR3 is 16 amino acids. The CDR3 DNA sequence: TGTGCCAGCAGCCCTCTCAGGGGGCAGATTAATGAAAAACTGTTTTTT. It translates to CASSPLRGQINEKLFF.

This clone has a handful of counts. The chain is built from TRBV11-2 and TRBJ1-2; 7 bases align to TRBD1. J was trimmed by 5 bases and V by 3 bases; bases with no gene match: 9. Germline CDR1 is SGHAT and CDR2 is FQNNGV. The CDR3 contains 15 residues. CDR3 region: CASSLNRGSWYGYTF. The CDR3 DNA sequence: TGTGCCAGCAGCTTGAACAGGGGTTCATGGTATGGCTACACCTTC.

V is TRBV28 and J is TRBJ1-1, with 8 bases fitting TRBD1. V lost 2 bases, J lost 5 bases, and 4 bases stayed unmatched. Germline V CDR1 and CDR2: MDHEN, SYDVKM. This CDR3 is built from 14 residues. Here the CDR3 reads CASSLGQGMTEAFF. The CDR3, as DNA: TGTGCCAGCAGTTTAGGACAGGGAATGACTGAAGCTTTCTTT.

The chain uses TRBV27 and TRBJ1-1; D not certain. V lost 2 bases and J 0 bases, leaving 4 bases between the germline ends. The germline CDR1 and CDR2 sequences are MNHEY and SMNVEV (reference sequence). The CDR3 is made up of 13 amino acids. The DNA of the CDR3 is TGTGCCAGCAGTTTAGGCCTGAACACTGAAGCTTTCTTT. Translating it yields CASSLGLNTEAFF.

This chain links TRBV7-9 with TRBJ1-2, with 9 positions matching TRBD1. J lost 8 bases, V lost 5 bases, and 15 bases had no gene match. There are 16 residues in the CDR3. Per the germline V gene, CDR1 is SEHNR and CDR2 is FQNEAQ (reference sequence). CDR3 coding DNA: TGTGCCAGCAGCCCCCCGGGACAGGGAAAAACTCGCGGCTACACCTTC. This sequence encodes CASSPPGQGKTRGYTF.

The V call is TRBV3-1 (or the pseudogene TRBV3-2), the J call TRBJ1-4, with D perhaps matching TRBD1 (5 bases). The V and J ends lost 5 bases and 5 bases respectively, with 15 bases between them. Germline V lookup: CDR1 LGHDT, CDR2 YNNKEL (reference sequence). The CDR3 covers 15 residues. The CDR3 DNA follows: TGTGCCAGCAGCTCGCGACAGCTGAGCAATGAAAAACTGTTTTTT. Translating it yields CASSSRQLSNEKLFF.

CDR3: CASSLVTDTQYF. For the CDR3, the DNA is TGTGCCAGCAGCTTAGTAACAGATACGCAGTATTTT. V gene TRBV11-2 combines with J gene TRBJ2-3; D not resolved. CDR3 size: 12 residues. CDR1 and CDR2 from the germline V gene are SGHAT and FQNNGV. V was cut by 1 base and J by 3 bases, with 2 bases left in between.

This chain joins TRBV10-3 and TRBJ2-1; 9 bases fit TRBD1. In germline, CDR1 is ENHRY, CDR2 SYGVKD. Losses at the gene ends were 9 bases for V and 7 bases for J; bases not matched to a gene: 10. This CDR3 is 14 amino acids long. CDR3 amino acids: CAIRGRQGENEQFF. DNA for the CDR3: TGTGCCATTCGAGGCAGACAGGGGGAAAATGAGCAGTTCTTC.

V and J are TRBV27 and TRBJ1-2, with D possibly matching TRBD1 (5 bases). V lost 8 bases, J lost 8 bases, and 18 bases lay in between. From germline, CDR1 is MNHEY and CDR2 SMNVEV (reference sequence). This CDR3 region has 13 residues. Here the CDR3 DNA reads TGTGCCAGCTTCGGGACTCCCCAGGAGGGCTACACCTTC. Amino acid sequence: CASFGTPQEGYTF.